The clone carrying this TCR beta chain appeared many times. Its matching antigen is unknown. Researchers took RNA transcripts and amplified the TCR beta CDR3 regions from them. The TCR CDR3 was amplified in a first-round RT-PCR using the HTBI primer set. TCRdb independently ran MiXCR on the multiplex PCR reads; one entry per CDR3 protein. The repertoire holds 300,000 to 400,000 distinct CDR3 sequences, about 18% seen once, with less than 45% in the top ten. The sample originates from a study of T cells in Graves' hyperthyroidism and ophthalmopathy. Across the study: Specimen type is peripheral blood, collected at initial diagnosis prior to any treatment. The study's findings and limits: Stable hyperthyroidism was told apart from ophthalmopathy by a model built on 13 V-J features.

Trimming removed 5 bases at V and 2 bases at J, with 7 bases between. Germline V gene data show CDR1 as MNHNS and CDR2 as SASEGT. The CDR3 is 13 amino acids. Sample: blood. The receptor was derived from a man in his late teens or twenties with Graves' ophthalmopathy. The chain is built from TRBV6-1 and TRBJ1-5; D gene uncertain. The CDR3 sequence: CASSKGGNQPQHF. CDR3 nucleotide sequence: TGTGCCAGCAGTAAGGGTGGCAATCAGCCCCAGCATTTT.